This T cell receptor (beta chain) was profiled in a study of molecular identifiers for immune sequencing clone quantification. Study results and caveats: Spiked Jurkat TCR RNA equivalent to one cell reportedly surfaced among approximately 1.1 million naive cells.

A single record per CDR3 protein comes from TCRdb applying MiXCR to the PCR reads. The data show 60,000 to 70,000 distinct CDR3 sequences, roughly 17% seen once. V dropped 4 bases and J dropped 3 bases, with 12 bases sitting between them. The CDR3 runs 15 residues. Germline lookup yields CDR1 LGHDT and CDR2 YNNKEL (reference sequence). On this clonotype itself: Its target is unknown.

In the sort, naive CD8 T cells were defined as CD8+CD4-CCR7+CD45RA+. The V gene is TRBV3-1, the J gene TRBJ2-2; D may be TRBD1 or TRBD2 (6 bases each). Sample: naive CD8+ T cells from blood, with Jurkat cell RNA spiked in. Subset described: FACS-sorted CD8+CD4-CCR7+CD45RA+ naive T cells. This clonotype was obtained from a human donor in good health. Some libraries in this study had Jurkat cell RNA spiked in. The CDR3 is CASSPARGDTGELFF. The CDR3 DNA reads TGTGCCAGCAGCCCCGCGAGGGGGGACACCGGGGAGCTGTTTTTT.